A single sample is the source of the 25 T cell receptor beta chains below, sequenced in a study of T cell changes during pregnancy in multiple sclerosis. Profiled with immunoSEQ multiplex PCR; TCRdb holds only in-frame clones, not every one. This table holds around 130,000 clones, approximately 93% found once. The material sequenced was peripheral blood, taken before pregnancy. The receptors derive from a female donor with multiple sclerosis, enrolled in a pregnancy study.

This chain connects TRBV9 to TRBJ1-4, with D possibly TRBD1 on 5 matching bases. This CDR3 contains 15 residues. The germline V gene has CDR1 SGDLS and CDR2 YYNGEE. V was pared by 0 bases and J by 5 bases, with 11 bases between. In DNA form, the CDR3 reads TGTGCCAGCAGCGTAGCGGCAGGGCCGAATGAAAAACTGTTTTTT. Translation: CASSVAAGPNEKLFF.

The chain carries TRBV2 and TRBJ2-7, with a possible D match to TRBD2 (5 bases). CDR3 length: 13 amino acids. CDR1 and CDR2 (germline): SNHLY, FYNNEI. V lost 3 bases and J 3 bases, leaving 9 bases between the germline ends. CDR3 bases: TGTGCCAGCAGTGATACGGGGAACTACGAGCAGTACTTC. Translation gives CASSDTGNYEQYF.

The chain is built from TRBV4-1 and TRBJ2-5; 13 positions agree with TRBD2. V lost 7 bases and J lost 2; bases outside the gene matches: 1. The CDR3 runs to 14 residues. Per the germline V gene, CDR1 is MGHRA and CDR2 is YSYEKL. The CDR3 sequence: CASTGLAGQETQYF. For the CDR3, the DNA is TGCGCCAGCACGGGACTAGCGGGGCAAGAGACCCAGTACTTC.

This clone was seen a single time. The chain employs TRBV7-2 and TRBJ2-3, with 7 bases matching TRBD1. The CDR3 has 14 amino acids. Germline assignment: CDR1 SGHTA and CDR2 FQGNSA. V was clipped by 7 bases and J by 6 bases; unmatched bases: 10. The CDR3 loop reads CASTGDRYTDTQYF. DNA for the CDR3: TGTGCCAGCACCGGGGACAGATATACGGATACGCAGTATTTT. The full variable domain, completed using reference TRBV7-2 and TRBJ2-3, is GAGVSQSPSNKVTEKGKDVELRCDPISGHTALYWYRQSLGQGLEFLIYFQGNSAPDKSGLPSDRFSAERTGGSVSTLTIQRTQQEDSAVYLCASTGDRYTDTQYFGPGTRLTVL.

This clone was recorded only once. The rearrangement joins TRBV27 to TRBJ1-5; D gene ambiguous. This CDR3 spans 14 amino acids. Germline assignment: CDR1 MNHEY and CDR2 SMNVEV (reference sequence). The V and J ends lost 6 bases and 4 bases respectively, with 13 bases between them. CDR3 residues: CASRRGTDNQPQHF. The CDR3 coding sequence is TGTGCCAGCAGACGGGGTACGGATAATCAGCCCCAGCATTTT.

With regard to this clone: Other DNA sequences in this sample translate to the same CDR3. V usage is TRBV6-5 and J usage is TRBJ1-5; D unresolved. The germline V gene has CDR1 MNHEY and CDR2 SVGAGI. This CDR3 is built from 12 residues. Trimming stripped 7 bases from V and 5 bases from J, with 9 bases between. In DNA form, the CDR3 reads TGTGCCAGCACCACCGGGGATCAGCCCCAGCATTTT. Protein: CASTTGDQPQHF.

This clone was recorded a few times. The rearrangement links TRBV5-4 to TRBJ1-4; 8 bases align to TRBD1. The CDR3 totals 14 residues. With 0 bases clipped from V and 7 bases from J, the junction kept 2 bases outside the gene matches. Germline lookup yields CDR1 SGHNT and CDR2 YYREEE (reference sequence). The DNA of the CDR3 is TGTGCCAGCAGCTTGGGGACAGGGCGTGAAAAACTGTTTTTT. Its translation is CASSLGTGREKLFF.

V gene TRBV19 combines with J gene TRBJ2-5, with D unclear. The end of the DNA is better explained by TRBJ2-7, so the J call may be wrong. Looked up from germline, CDR1 is LNHDA and CDR2 is SQIVND (reference sequence). The CDR3 consists of 11 residues. The CDR3 reads CASSNLYEQYF. The CDR3, as DNA: TGTGCCAGTAGTAATCTCTACGAGCAGTACTTC.

The V gene is TRBV30, the J gene TRBJ2-1; 14 nucleotides align to TRBD2. In germline, CDR1 is GTSNPN, CDR2 SVGIG (reference sequence). V trimming: 4 bases; J trimming: 7 bases; junction bases outside the gene matches: 9. This CDR3 spans 16 amino acids. The CDR3 loop reads CAWTPGTSGSWNEQFF. The CDR3, as DNA: TGTGCCTGGACGCCCGGGACTAGCGGGAGTTGGAATGAGCAGTTCTTC.

The V call is TRBV30, the J call TRBJ1-2; D is undetermined. This CDR3 contains 13 residues. CDR1 and CDR2 from the germline V gene are GTSNPN and SVGIG (reference sequence). V was clipped by 3 bases and J by 5 bases, with 13 bases between them. This chain's CDR3 is CAWSASSEYGYTF. The CDR3, as DNA: TGTGCCTGGAGCGCCAGTTCGGAGTATGGCTACACCTTC.

The V and J genes are TRBV7-8 and TRBJ1-1; 8 bases align to TRBD1. CDR3 length equals 13 residues. Germline V gene data show CDR1 as SGHVS and CDR2 as FQNEAQ. Trimming removed 1 base from V and 7 bases from J; junction bases left unmatched: 2. The CDR3 bases are TGTGCCAGCAGCTTAGGGACAGGGATTGAAGCTTTCTTT. Amino acid sequence: CASSLGTGIEAFF.

V is TRBV5-1 and J is TRBJ2-2; TRBD2 matches at 9 bases. Germline CDR1 reads SGHRS; CDR2 reads YFSETQ. The CDR3 spans 17 residues. Unmatched junction bases numbered 7, after V lost 0 bases and J lost 4 bases. CDR3 loop: CASSLAGLAGFTGELFF. The CDR3 nucleotides read TGCGCCAGCAGCTTGGCCGGGCTAGCGGGGTTCACCGGGGAGCTGTTTTTT. Supplemented by reference TRBV5-1 and TRBJ2-2, the full variable domain reads KAGVTQTPRYLIKTRGQQVTLSCSPISGHRSVSWYQQTPGQGLQFLFEYFSETQRNKGNFPGRFSGRQFSNSRSEMNVSTLELGDSALYLCASSLAGLAGFTGELFFGEGSRLTVL.

The chain combines TRBV7-3 with TRBJ2-2; 12 nucleotides match TRBD2. The CDR3 is 18 residues long. Germline V gene lookup returns CDR1 SGHTA and CDR2 FQGTGA. V dropped 5 bases and J dropped 0; count of bases not matched to a gene: 7. The CDR3 loop is CASSPGLAGPANTGELFF. The DNA for the CDR3 is TGTGCCAGCAGCCCTGGACTAGCGGGACCCGCGAACACCGGGGAGCTGTTTTTT. Full variable domain (rest looked up from reference TRBV7-3 and TRBJ2-2): GAGVSQTPSNKVTEKGKYVELRCDPISGHTALYWYRQSLGQGPEFLIYFQGTGAADDSGLPNDRFFAVRPEGSVSTLKIQRTERGDSAVYLCASSPGLAGPANTGELFFGEGSRLTVL.

This chain connects TRBV27 to TRBJ2-4; 7 positions agree with TRBD2. Germline-derived CDR1 and CDR2 are MNHEY and SMNVEV (reference sequence). Unmatched junction bases numbered 7, after V lost 8 bases and J lost 0 bases. CDR3 length: 15 amino acids. The CDR3 loop reads CASAYLAGAKNIQYF. CDR3 DNA sequence: TGTGCCAGCGCCTACTTAGCGGGAGCCAAAAACATTCAGTACTTC.

The V and J genes are TRBV6-1 and TRBJ2-3, with 7 bases fitting TRBD2. J was trimmed by 2 bases and V by 3 bases; bases with no gene match: 5. CDR3 size: 15 residues. Germline CDR1 is MNHNS and CDR2 is SASEGT. The CDR3 loop reads CASSDRAGPTDTQYF. CDR3 nucleotide sequence: TGTGCCAGCAGTGACCGAGCGGGGCCCACAGATACGCAGTATTTT.

The chain links TRBV2 to TRBJ2-3; TRBD1 is a possible D gene (5 bases). CDR3 length: 15 amino acids. The V gene's germline CDR1 is SNHLY and CDR2 FYNNEI. V was clipped by 11 bases and J by 7 bases, with 25 bases between them. CDR3 region: CAVGGATPTLNTQYF. DNA of the CDR3: TGTGCCGTCGGTGGGGCGACCCCCACACTAAATACGCAGTATTTT. Supplemented by reference TRBV2 and TRBJ2-3, the full variable domain reads EPEVTQTPSHQVTQMGQEVILRCVPISNHLYFYWYRQILGQKVEFLVSFYNNEISEKSEIFDDQFSVERPDGSNFTLKIRSTKLEDSAMYFCAVGGATPTLNTQYFGPGTRLTVL.

The chain couples TRBV6-1 to TRBJ2-2, with D hard to call. The V gene's germline CDR1 is MNHNS and CDR2 SASEGT. The CDR3 runs 13 residues. The germline V and J ends were trimmed by 10 bases and 6 bases, with 15 bases remaining between them. The CDR3 DNA reads as TGTGCCACCCTAGTCGGTGGGTCCGGGGAGCTGTTTTTT. Its protein product is CATLVGGSGELFF.

V is TRBV9 and J is TRBJ2-1; TRBD2 matches at 8 bases. The germline V gene has CDR1 SGDLS and CDR2 YYNGEE. The CDR3 is made up of 16 amino acids. The V gene end was trimmed by 3 bases and the J gene end by 9 bases; junction bases not matched to a gene: 14. The CDR3 DNA reads as TGTGCCAGCAGCGCGACAATAGCGGGGTCGCAGGGTGAGCAGTTCTTC. Translating it yields CASSATIAGSQGEQFF.

The chain joins TRBV19 to TRBJ1-5, with D unresolved. There are 14 residues in the CDR3. The germline V gene encodes CDR1 LNHDA and CDR2 SQIVND (reference sequence). The V end lost 3 bases, the J end lost 7 bases, and 13 bases lay between the germline ends. The CDR3 is CASSISGYIQPQHF. In DNA form, the CDR3 reads TGTGCCAGTAGTATTTCGGGGTACATCCAGCCCCAGCATTTT.

The chain links TRBV19 to TRBJ1-1; no firm D call. The CDR3 consists of 14 residues. The V and J ends lost 1 base and 0 bases respectively, with 6 bases between them. The germline V gene encodes CDR1 LNHDA and CDR2 SQIVND (reference sequence). For the CDR3, the DNA is TGTGCCAGTAGTATAGGAGAAATGAACACTGAAGCTTTCTTT. It is translated as CASSIGEMNTEAFF.

This clone was observed a single time. J is TRBJ2-1 and V is TRBV19, with TRBD2 matching over 8 bases. Germline loops: CDR1 LNHDA, CDR2 SQIVND (reference sequence). The CDR3 runs 16 residues. J lost 0 bases, V lost 3 bases, and 4 bases had no gene match. CDR3 DNA: TGTGCCAGTAGTATCCCCGGGGGGGGCTCCTACAATGAGCAGTTCTTC. This codes for CASSIPGGGSYNEQFF.

This clone was counted a single time. The CDR3 region is CASSPSGLSIYEQYF. The CDR3 DNA is TGTGCCAGCAGCCCCTCGGGACTATCGATATACGAGCAGTACTTC. The V call is TRBV7-8, the J call TRBJ2-7, with 7 bases that match TRBD2. In germline, CDR1 is SGHVS, CDR2 FQNEAQ. The CDR3 has 15 residues. The ends lost 5 bases at V and 4 bases at J; junction bases unmatched: 11.

This chain connects TRBV29-1 to TRBJ2-7; 7 bases align to TRBD2. With 3 bases clipped from V and 2 bases from J, the junction kept 10 bases outside the gene matches. Germline assignment: CDR1 SQVTM and CDR2 ANQGSEA. CDR3 size: 15 residues. In nucleotides, the CDR3 is TGCAGCGTTGATGCCTCGGGAGGCCCTCCCTACGAGCAGTACTTC. Translated: CSVDASGGPPYEQYF.

The CDR3 coding sequence is TGTGCCAGCAGCCAGAAGACAGGATTTTATGGCTACACCTTC. This gives the protein CASSQKTGFYGYTF. The chain carries TRBV13 and TRBJ1-2; weak D call: TRBD1 (6 bases). CDR1 and CDR2 (germline): PRHDT, FYEKMQ (reference sequence). Trimming took 5 bases from V and 5 from J, leaving 15 bases between them. The CDR3 is 14 residues long.

The chain links TRBV6-5 to TRBJ1-2; tentatively, D is TRBD1 (6 bases). The CDR3 has 14 amino acids. Per the germline V gene, CDR1 is MNHEY and CDR2 is SVGAGI. With 0 bases removed from V and 7 bases from J, the gap between germline ends came to 12 bases. The CDR3 protein is CASSYSEAGAGYTF. In DNA form, the CDR3 reads TGTGCCAGCAGTTACTCGGAGGCAGGGGCTGGCTACACCTTC.